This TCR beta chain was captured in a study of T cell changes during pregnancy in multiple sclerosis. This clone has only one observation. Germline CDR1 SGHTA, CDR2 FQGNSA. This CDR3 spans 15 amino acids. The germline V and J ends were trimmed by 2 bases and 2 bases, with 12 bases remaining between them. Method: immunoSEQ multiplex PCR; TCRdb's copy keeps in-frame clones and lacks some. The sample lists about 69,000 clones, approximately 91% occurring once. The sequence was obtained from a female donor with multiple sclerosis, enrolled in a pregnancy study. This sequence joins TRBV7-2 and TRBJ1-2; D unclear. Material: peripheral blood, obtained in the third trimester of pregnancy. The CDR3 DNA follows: TGTGCCAGCAGCTTAAGCAGCGGTTGGAACTATGGCTACACCTTC. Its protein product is CASSLSSGWNYGYTF.